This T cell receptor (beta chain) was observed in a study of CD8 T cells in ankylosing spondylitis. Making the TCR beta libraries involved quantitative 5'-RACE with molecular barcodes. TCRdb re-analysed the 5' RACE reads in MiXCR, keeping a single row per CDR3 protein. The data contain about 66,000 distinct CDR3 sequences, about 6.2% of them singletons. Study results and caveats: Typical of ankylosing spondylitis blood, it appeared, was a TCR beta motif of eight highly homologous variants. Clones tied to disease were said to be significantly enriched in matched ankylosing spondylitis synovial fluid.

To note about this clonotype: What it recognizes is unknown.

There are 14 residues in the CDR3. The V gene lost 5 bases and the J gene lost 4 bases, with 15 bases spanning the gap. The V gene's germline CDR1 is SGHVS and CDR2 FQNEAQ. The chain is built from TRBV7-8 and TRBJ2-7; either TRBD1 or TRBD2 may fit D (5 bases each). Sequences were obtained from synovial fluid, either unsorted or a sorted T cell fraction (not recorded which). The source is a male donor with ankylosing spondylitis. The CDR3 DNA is TGTGCCAGCAGCCCCCGGGACGGACTTTACGAGCAGTACTTC. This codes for CASSPRDGLYEQYF.